The clone carrying this TCR beta chain occurred a few times. Germline V lookup: CDR1 SEHNR, CDR2 FQNEAQ (reference sequence). The J segment lost 7 bases and the V segment lost 1 base, leaving 7 bases of the junction unmatched. CDR3 length: 16 residues. This sample was included in a study of blood T cell repertoires in COVID-19. TCRdb's table, derived via immunoSEQ multiplex PCR, lists solely in-frame clones and lacks some. There are 100,000 to 150,000 clones in the sample; roughly 90% occur only once, and approximately 2.3% lies in the top ten. This receptor was taken from a man between 65 and 85 years old with active COVID-19. The sample taken for sequencing was peripheral blood. The chain joins TRBV7-9 to TRBJ1-6, with TRBD1 identical over 7 bases. CDR3 loop: CASSLDSGQRNSPLHF. The CDR3 nucleotides read TGTGCCAGCAGCTTAGACTCGGGACAGAGAAATTCACCCCTCCACTTT.